These T cell receptor beta chains were read from a single sample in a study of blood T cell repertoires in COVID-19. Repertoires were generated with immunoSEQ multiplex PCR, while TCRdb's copy carries only in-frame clones and drops some. The sample holds hundreds of thousands of clones, roughly 84% seen once. Sequenced: PBMCs or T cells enriched from blood (not recorded which). These receptors were collected from a woman aged 25 to 39 who had recovered from COVID-19. CDR3s include the opening cysteine and the closing phenylalanine or tryptophan. A D gene is named only where the DNA matches it firmly. For some rows the clone size is stated as once, few or many, or as a class when expanded; others skip it.

clone_size: NA
d_call: TRBD2
v_call: TRBV27
j_call: TRBJ2-7
cdr3_nt: TGTGCCAGCAGCCTCCCTGGGGGCGGGGGGGGCGAGCAGTACTTC
cdr3_aa: CASSLPGGGGGEQYF

clone_size: NA
d_call: TRBD2
v_call: TRBV11-3
j_call: TRBJ2-3
cdr3_nt: TGTGCCAGCAGCTTATCCGGGACTAGCGGATGGGATACGCAGTATTTT
cdr3_aa: CASSLSGTSGWDTQYF

clone_size: once
d_call: NA
v_call: TRBV7-9
j_call: TRBJ1-2
cdr3_nt: TGTGCCAGCAGCCCCGACAGTGTTTATGGCTACACCTTC
cdr3_aa: CASSPDSVYGYTF

clone_size: NA
d_call: NA
v_call: TRBV5-1
j_call: TRBJ1-1
cdr3_nt: TGCGCCAGCAACAATCAGGGGACTGAAGCTTTCTTT
cdr3_aa: CASNNQGTEAFF

clone_size: NA
d_call: TRBD1
v_call: TRBV27
j_call: TRBJ2-1
cdr3_nt: TGTGCCAGCAGAACCGGACAGGGAGCGGACAATGAGCAGTTCTTC
cdr3_aa: CASRTGQGADNEQFF

clone_size: NA
d_call: NA
v_call: TRBV5-1
j_call: TRBJ2-7
cdr3_nt: TGCGCCAGCAGCTTGGACGGGAGCTCCTACGAGCAGTACTTC
cdr3_aa: CASSLDGSSYEQYF

clone_size: NA
d_call: TRBD2
v_call: TRBV5-1
j_call: TRBJ2-7
cdr3_nt: TGCGCCAGCAGCTTTAGCGGGGGGGACTACGAGCAGTACTTC
cdr3_aa: CASSFSGGDYEQYF

clone_size: NA
d_call: NA
v_call: TRBV27
j_call: TRBJ1-5
cdr3_nt: TGTGCCAGCAGCCGCCGTGGGGGGGGCAATCAGCCCCAGCATTTT
cdr3_aa: CASSRRGGGNQPQHF

clone_size: NA
d_call: NA
v_call: TRBV27
j_call: TRBJ1-2
cdr3_nt: TGTGCCAGCACTCTAAGGAGGGGCGCGGACTATGGCTACACCTTC
cdr3_aa: CASTLRRGADYGYTF

clone_size: once
d_call: TRBD2
v_call: TRBV7-8
j_call: TRBJ2-1
cdr3_nt: TGTGCCAGCAGCCCTTCTAGCGGGAGGGCCCGGGAGCAGTTCTTC
cdr3_aa: CASSPSSGRAREQFF

clone_size: NA
d_call: NA
v_call: TRBV11-2
j_call: TRBJ2-1
cdr3_nt: TGTGCCAGCAGCTTAGTTGGGTGGGGGGACAATGAGCAGTTCTTC
cdr3_aa: CASSLVGWGDNEQFF

clone_size: NA
d_call: TRBD1
v_call: TRBV9
j_call: TRBJ1-4
cdr3_nt: TGTGCCAGCAGCTCAACGGGACAGGGGAGAAAACTGTTTTTT
cdr3_aa: CASSSTGQGRKLFF

clone_size: few
d_call: NA
v_call: TRBV11-2
j_call: TRBJ1-6
cdr3_nt: TGTGCCAGCAGCCAAACGACAGGACACTATAATTCACCCCTCCACTTT
cdr3_aa: CASSQTTGHYNSPLHF

clone_size: NA
d_call: TRBD1
v_call: TRBV6-5
j_call: TRBJ1-1
cdr3_nt: TGTGCCAGCAGTTACACGGGACAGGGGGCCGGCGAAGCTTTCTTT
cdr3_aa: CASSYTGQGAGEAFF

clone_size: NA
d_call: NA
v_call: TRBV28
j_call: TRBJ1-5
cdr3_nt: TGTGCCAGCAGCGGAAGGGAGTTAGGGAATCAGCCCCAGCATTTT
cdr3_aa: CASSGRELGNQPQHF

clone_size: NA
d_call: TRBD1
v_call: TRBV18
j_call: TRBJ2-7
cdr3_nt: TGTGCCAGCTCACAGGGGGCGCAGGGGTGGCCCGAGCAGTACTTC
cdr3_aa: CASSQGAQGWPEQYF

clone_size: NA
d_call: NA
v_call: TRBV7-9
j_call: TRBJ1-2
cdr3_nt: TGTGCCAGCAGTCTTCAGGGGAACTTCTATGGCTACACCTTC
cdr3_aa: CASSLQGNFYGYTF

clone_size: NA
d_call: NA
v_call: TRBV6-5
j_call: TRBJ2-7
cdr3_nt: TGTGCCAGCAGCCGATCTACAACGGGGTCCTACGAGCAGTACTTC
cdr3_aa: CASSRSTTGSYEQYF

clone_size: NA
d_call: TRBD2
v_call: TRBV7-2
j_call: TRBJ2-3
cdr3_nt: TGTGCCAGCAGCTTAGTCTGGGTAGCGGGAGATTCCGATACGCAGTATTTT
cdr3_aa: CASSLVWVAGDSDTQYF

clone_size: NA
d_call: TRBD2
v_call: TRBV6-5
j_call: TRBJ2-1
cdr3_nt: TGTGCCAGCAGTTACTCGGGGAGGGGCTTTTGGAATGAGCAGTTCTTC
cdr3_aa: CASSYSGRGFWNEQFF

clone_size: NA
d_call: NA
v_call: TRBV6-5
j_call: TRBJ1-4
cdr3_nt: TGTGCCAGCACGGCAGGGACACCAGAAAAACTGTTTTTT
cdr3_aa: CASTAGTPEKLFF

clone_size: NA
d_call: TRBD2
v_call: TRBV11-3
j_call: TRBJ2-7
cdr3_nt: TGTGCCAGCAGCCAACGGGAGGGGTCCTACGAGCAGTACTTC
cdr3_aa: CASSQREGSYEQYF

clone_size: NA
d_call: NA
v_call: TRBV7-8
j_call: TRBJ1-3
cdr3_nt: TGTGCCAGCAGCTTATTAAGGGGTACTGGAAACACCATATATTTT
cdr3_aa: CASSLLRGTGNTIYF

clone_size: NA
d_call: NA
v_call: TRBV9
j_call: TRBJ1-6
cdr3_nt: TGTGCCAGCAGGAGAGGGAGTGGCGAAGAAGGTTCACCCCTCCACTTT
cdr3_aa: CASRRGSGEEGSPLHF

clone_size: NA
d_call: NA
v_call: TRBV14
j_call: TRBJ2-2
cdr3_nt: TGTGCCAGCACGACTGGGACCGGGGAGCTGTTTTTT
cdr3_aa: CASTTGTGELFF

clone_size: NA
d_call: NA
v_call: TRBV10-2
j_call: TRBJ1-5
cdr3_nt: TGCGCCAGCAGTGACATAGGGGTCCCTAGCAATCAGCCCCAGCATTTT
cdr3_aa: CASSDIGVPSNQPQHF